The 20 T cell receptor beta chains below come from one sample, sequenced in a study of T cells in Graves' hyperthyroidism and ophthalmopathy. Template material for amplifying TCR beta CDR3 regions consisted of RNA transcripts. An initial round of RT-PCR targeting the TCR CDR3 relied on the HTBI primer set. TCRdb ran MiXCR on the multiplex PCR reads and lists one entry per CDR3 protein. The sample records more than 450,000 distinct CDR3 sequences, 15% to 20% being singletons. Specimen: blood. These receptors all stem from a man between 35 and 55 years old with Graves' ophthalmopathy.

The chain combines TRBV11-1 with TRBJ1-1; D unresolved. The CDR3 sequence is 15 residues long. Germline V gene data show CDR1 as SGHAT and CDR2 as FQDESV (reference sequence). Trimming stripped 5 bases from V and 1 base from J, with 14 bases between. The CDR3 region is CASSAKRLRNTEAFF. The CDR3 DNA reads TGTGCCAGCAGCGCAAAAAGACTGAGGAACACTGAAGCTTTCTTT.

This clonotype was counted between two and nine times. This rearrangement joins TRBV6-2 or TRBV6-3 to TRBJ2-7; 7 bases line up with TRBD1. CDR1 MNHEY and CDR2 SVGEGT come from the germline V gene. This CDR3 region has 17 residues. V trimming: 0 bases; J trimming: 3 bases; junction bases outside the gene matches: 11. In DNA form, the CDR3 reads TGTGCCAGCAGTTACTCGATAAGGGGGCGCGTAATCTACGAGCAGTACTTC. Its protein is CASSYSIRGRVIYEQYF.

At least ten counts were recorded for this clonotype. The chain is built from TRBV3-1 and TRBJ1-4; TRBD1 agrees at 7 bases. The CDR3 runs 15 residues. Germline CDR1 is LGHDT and CDR2 is YNNKEL (reference sequence). The ends lost 6 bases at V and 4 bases at J; junction bases unmatched: 8. The CDR3 DNA follows: TGTGCCAGCAGGCCATCGACAGGGAATAATGAAAAACTGTTTTTT. Amino acid sequence: CASRPSTGNNEKLFF.

The chain recombines TRBV9 with TRBJ1-1; D may be TRBD1 (6 bases). V dropped 3 bases and J dropped 0 bases, with 12 bases sitting between them. Germline loops: CDR1 SGDLS, CDR2 YYNGEE. The CDR3 is 15 residues long. DNA of the CDR3: TGTGCCAGCAGCGGACGGGACACCCTGAACACTGAAGCTTTCTTT. It codes for CASSGRDTLNTEAFF.

V and J are TRBV27 and TRBJ1-3, with TRBD1 identical over 7 bases. The V segment lost 4 bases and the J segment 3 bases; nucleotides outside the gene matches: 9. The CDR3 sequence is 16 residues long. Germline CDR1 reads MNHEY; CDR2 reads SMNVEV (reference sequence). The CDR3 loop is CASSSKPTGVGNTIYF. The CDR3 DNA reads TGTGCCAGCAGTTCCAAACCTACAGGGGTTGGAAACACCATATATTTT.

This clonotype was seen ten or more times. The genes are TRBV28 and TRBJ2-5; D is ambiguous. This CDR3 is 13 amino acids long. Between the trimmed V and J ends, which lost 1 base and 2 bases, there was a span of 5 bases. CDR1 is MDHEN, CDR2 SYDVKM, per germline. This CDR3 is CASSLSVQETQYF. The CDR3 region has the DNA TGTGCCAGCAGTTTATCTGTGCAAGAGACCCAGTACTTC.

In this sample, this clonotype turned up a few times. The DNA for the CDR3 is TGTGCCAGCAGACTCCTCGGGGAGTGGGGGAATGAGGACACTGAAGCTTTCTTT. It encodes CASRLLGEWGNEDTEAFF. V and J are TRBV6-1 and TRBJ1-1, with D perhaps TRBD1 (5 bases). Germline lookup yields CDR1 MNHNS and CDR2 SASEGT. The CDR3 has 18 residues. Deletions cut 6 bases from V and 3 bases from J, with 26 bases between.

Of note for this clonotype: A much more abundant neighbour one base away suggests this may be a read error. The gene calls are TRBV30 and TRBJ1-1, with D possibly being TRBD1 (5 bases). CDR3 length: 14 residues. From germline, CDR1 is GTSNPN and CDR2 SVGIG (reference sequence). CDR3 residues: CAWSRGTQNAEAFF. Here the CDR3 DNA reads TGTGCCTGGAGTCGAGGGACCCAGAACGCTGAAGCTTTCTTT.

J is TRBJ2-2 and V is TRBV4-3; D unresolved. This CDR3 comprises 17 residues. V gave up 1 base and J gave up 1 base, with 13 bases separating them. Germline values: CDR1 LGHNA, CDR2 YSLEER. The CDR3 coding sequence is TGCGCCAGCAGCCAAGGTTCTGGGGTATGGAACACCGGGGAGCTGTTTTTT. Translation gives CASSQGSGVWNTGELFF.

This clonotype was recorded many times. The chain uses TRBV3-1 and TRBJ2-2, with 10 bases lining up with TRBD2. J lost 2 bases, V lost 0 bases, and 3 bases had no gene match. CDR3 length equals 17 residues. From germline, CDR1 is LGHDT and CDR2 YNNKEL (reference sequence). CDR3 region: CASSQDGLAANTGELFF. The CDR3 region has the DNA TGTGCCAGCAGCCAAGACGGACTAGCGGCAAACACCGGGGAGCTGTTTTTT. The full variable domain, rest sourced from reference TRBV3-1 and TRBJ2-2, is DTAVSQTPKYLVTQMGNDKSIKCEQNLGHDTMYWYKQDSKKFLKIMFSYNNKELIINETVPNRFSPKSPDKAHLNLHINSLELGDSAVYFCASSQDGLAANTGELFFGEGSRLTVL.

This clonotype was seen many times. In DNA form, the CDR3 reads TGTGCCAGCAGACAACCGGGGTTCTACGAGCAGTACTTC. Its translation is CASRQPGFYEQYF. V gene TRBV28 combines with J gene TRBJ2-7; tentatively, D is TRBD2 (5 bases). The CDR3 extends over 13 amino acids. Germline CDR1 and CDR2: MDHEN and SYDVKM. V was cut by 6 bases and J by 3 bases, with 12 bases left in between.

The J gene is TRBJ2-7, the V gene TRBV24-1; TRBD2 is a possible D gene (5 bases). The CDR3 is 11 residues long. Germline V gene sequence: CDR1 KGHDR, CDR2 SFDVKD. V shed 5 bases and J shed 6 bases, with 7 bases lying between them. In DNA form, the CDR3 reads TGTGCCACCAGTGCCGGGGTCGAGCAGTACTTC. It codes for CATSAGVEQYF.

This clonotype was found a few times. The chain combines TRBV15 with TRBJ2-7; TRBD2 is a possible D gene (6 bases). The germline gives CDR1 LNHNV, CDR2 YYDKDF (reference sequence). The germline V and J ends were trimmed by 3 bases and 9 bases, with 21 bases remaining between them. The CDR3 totals 15 residues. The CDR3 sequence: CATSRGGSVGARQYF. In DNA, the CDR3 is TGTGCCACCAGCAGGGGGGGATCAGTTGGGGCGCGGCAGTACTTC.

This clonotype was seen a few times. V is TRBV7-9 and J is TRBJ2-1; D may match TRBD1 or TRBD2 (5 bases each). CDR1 SEHNR and CDR2 FQNEAQ come from the germline V gene (reference sequence). The V and J ends lost 5 bases and 10 bases respectively, with 18 bases between them. The CDR3 totals 14 residues. The CDR3 DNA reads as TGTGCCAGCAGCGCAGCGCTAGCCCCAGGGGAGCAGTTCTTC. This codes for CASSAALAPGEQFF.

The chain uses TRBV5-8 and TRBJ2-6; a weak D match, TRBD1 (6 bases). Germline CDR1 SGHTS, CDR2 YDEGEE. V lost 10 bases to trimming and J lost 0 bases, with 17 bases between them. There are 16 residues in the CDR3. The CDR3 sequence is CAAFKTGYSGANVLTF. The CDR3 DNA is TGTGCCGCCTTTAAAACAGGGTACTCTGGGGCCAACGTCCTGACTTTC.

The chain combines TRBV6-2 or TRBV6-3 with TRBJ2-7; 10 bases fit TRBD2. The germline gives CDR1 MNHEY, CDR2 SVGEGT. The CDR3 contains 17 residues. The V segment lost 10 bases and the J segment 3 bases; nucleotides outside the gene matches: 18. Written as DNA, the CDR3 is TGTGCCACCGCGGGTAGCGGGGGGCTCTCCCCCTTCTACGAGCAGTACTTC. It specifies CATAGSGGLSPFYEQYF.

This clonotype was detected many times. V usage is TRBV30 and J usage is TRBJ2-1, with D perhaps TRBD1 (6 bases). Germline CDR1 reads GTSNPN; CDR2 reads SVGIG (reference sequence). There are 15 residues in the CDR3. Trimming took off 0 bases at V and 5 bases at J, with 14 bases between the two ends. The CDR3 protein is CAWSVRGTVNNEQFF. In DNA, the CDR3 is TGTGCCTGGAGTGTAAGGGGGACGGTCAACAATGAGCAGTTCTTC.

The V gene is TRBV3-1, the J gene TRBJ1-2; D is undetermined. CDR1 and CDR2 (germline): LGHDT, YNNKEL (reference sequence). The V gene lost 2 bases and the J gene lost 8 bases, with 18 bases spanning the gap. The CDR3 has 15 residues. CDR3 in DNA: TGTGCCAGCAGCCAATCCCGGGCGCCGGCGGCAGGCTACACCTTC. Amino acid sequence: CASSQSRAPAAGYTF.

This clonotype was recorded a few times. The CDR3 sequence: CASSLRGGMAYEQYF. The DNA for the CDR3 is TGTGCCAGCAGCTTAAGAGGGGGCATGGCCTACGAGCAGTACTTC. The chain combines TRBV7-3 with TRBJ2-7; TRBD1 agrees at 7 bases. Germline V gene data show CDR1 as SGHTA and CDR2 as FQGTGA. The CDR3 spans 15 residues. V lost 1 base, J lost 2 bases, and 5 bases stayed unmatched.

Here the CDR3 DNA reads TGTGCCAGCAGTTACGACAGACTAGAGACCCAGTACTTC. This gives the protein CASSYDRLETQYF. The chain couples TRBV6-9 to TRBJ2-5; the D gene is possibly TRBD1 (5 bases). The V gene's germline CDR1 is MNHGY and CDR2 SVAAGI. Trimming removed 3 bases at V and 4 bases at J, with 9 bases between. The CDR3 contains 13 residues.